The 22 T cell receptor beta chains reported below all come from one sample, sequenced in a study of blood T cells in healthy people across ages. Next came a second PCR, run for about 7 to 12 cycles, which used a sample-barcoded 5' primer along with a J-beta primer mix. TCRdb ran MiXCR on the 5' RACE reads and lists one entry per CDR3 protein. The table has some 1,500,000 distinct CDR3 sequences, approximately 43% seen once. Sample: blood. The receptors come from a woman younger than 35 in good health.

The chain carries TRBV3-1 and TRBJ1-1, with D uncertain. Trimming removed 1 base at V and 9 bases at J, with 9 bases between. Germline CDR1 is LGHDT and CDR2 is YNNKEL (reference sequence). There are 12 residues in the CDR3. The CDR3 region has the DNA TGTGCCAGCAGCCAAGTGGGGAGACAAGCTTTCTTT. It encodes CASSQVGRQAFF.

This clonotype came up a few times. The chain couples TRBV7-2 to TRBJ2-3; D perhaps matches TRBD2 (6 bases). This CDR3 spans 15 amino acids. CDR1 and CDR2 (germline): SGHTA, FQGNSA. The ends were cut back, 5 bases at V and 3 bases at J, with 15 bases in the middle. Here the CDR3 DNA reads TGTGCCAGCAGCCACGGAACTAGCAGGACAGATACGCAGTATTTT. It codes for CASSHGTSRTDTQYF.

V usage is TRBV7-9 and J usage is TRBJ1-2; D is uncertain. Germline CDR1 is SEHNR and CDR2 is FQNEAQ (reference sequence). There are 14 residues in the CDR3. Deletions cut 2 bases from V and 4 bases from J, with 11 bases between. The chain's CDR3 is CASSLSPSPYGYTF. CDR3 sequence (DNA): TGTGCCAGCAGCTTATCCCCCAGCCCCTATGGCTACACCTTC.

This clonotype was picked up a small number of times. The chain couples TRBV20-1 to TRBJ1-5, with 7 nucleotides matching TRBD1. The CDR3 length is 15 residues. V shed 3 bases, J shed 6 bases, and the junction held 11 bases outside the gene matches. From germline, CDR1 is DFQATT and CDR2 SNEGSKA (reference sequence). Here the CDR3 reads CSASSRQGSSQPQHF. CDR3 DNA: TGCAGTGCTAGTAGTCGACAGGGATCAAGTCAGCCCCAGCATTTT.

J is TRBJ2-6 and V is TRBV5-1, with D tentatively TRBD1 (6 bases). The germline gives CDR1 SGHRS, CDR2 YFSETQ. With 4 bases removed from V and 0 bases from J, the gap between germline ends came to 8 bases. The CDR3 is made up of 15 amino acids. Written as DNA, the CDR3 is TGCGCCAGCAGCAGGGACATCTCTGGGGCCAACGTCCTGACTTTC. Its protein product is CASSRDISGANVLTF.

This clonotype was seen only a few times. The chain joins TRBV9 to TRBJ2-1; D uncertain. This CDR3 region has 15 residues. The ends were cut back, 3 bases at V and 0 bases at J, with 10 bases in the middle. Germline CDR1 is SGDLS and CDR2 is YYNGEE. This CDR3 is CASSAGPSSYNEQFF. The CDR3 bases are TGTGCCAGCAGCGCTGGCCCTAGCTCCTACAATGAGCAGTTCTTC.

This clonotype has a handful of counts. The chain employs TRBV6-1 and TRBJ1-1; tentatively, D is TRBD1 (6 bases). V dropped 6 bases and J dropped 6 bases, with 26 bases sitting between them. The CDR3 sequence is 17 residues long. CDR1 MNHNS and CDR2 SASEGT come from the germline V gene. CDR3 in amino acids: CASRATPTGTTLAEAFF. The CDR3 coding sequence is TGTGCCAGCAGGGCTACCCCTACCGGGACAACTCTAGCTGAAGCTTTCTTT.

CDR3 residues: CASRRGSENQPQHF. The DNA for the CDR3 is TGTGCCAGCAGAAGAGGGAGTGAGAATCAGCCCCAGCATTTT. The V gene is TRBV7-6, the J gene TRBJ1-5; D uncertain. Trimming removed 6 bases at V and 4 bases at J, with 13 bases between. The CDR3 length is 14 residues. CDR1 is SGHVS and CDR2 is FNYEAQ in the germline V gene.

The CDR3, as DNA: TGTGCCAGCAGCCGCCCCCGCACTAGCGAACGGGCCAAAAACATTCAGTACTTC. It encodes CASSRPRTSERAKNIQYF. The V gene is TRBV6-2 or TRBV6-3, the J gene TRBJ2-4; TRBD2 matches at 7 bases. V lost 6 bases, J lost 1 base, and 15 bases stayed unmatched. The CDR3 is 18 residues long. The germline V gene encodes CDR1 MNHEY and CDR2 SVGEGT.

This clonotype has only a few counts. J is TRBJ2-1 and V is TRBV7-9; TRBD2 is a possible D gene (5 bases). There are 14 residues in the CDR3. V lost 2 bases, J lost 7 bases, and 12 bases lay in between. The germline gives CDR1 SEHNR, CDR2 FQNEAQ (reference sequence). CDR3 protein: CASSLNQLANEQFF. The CDR3 DNA follows: TGTGCCAGCAGCTTAAACCAGCTAGCTAATGAGCAGTTCTTC. The full variable domain, rest sourced from reference TRBV7-9 and TRBJ2-1, is DTGVSQNPRHKITKRGQNVTFRCDPISEHNRLYWYRQTLGQGPEFLTYFQNEAQLEKSRLLSDRFSAERPKGSFSTLEIQRTEQGDSAMYLCASSLNQLANEQFFGPGTRLTVL.

A note on this clonotype: This sequence may be a read error, since a much larger clone differs from it by one base. The chain has TRBV6-5 and TRBJ2-5, with 10 bases aligning to TRBD2. TRBJ2-7 matches the DNA end more closely, so the J call is doubtful. Germline CDR1 MNHEY, CDR2 SVGAGI. The CDR3 has 14 amino acids. The CDR3 is CASSDGLAAYEQYF. CDR3 bases: TGTGCCAGCAGTGACGGACTAGCGGCCTACGAGCAGTACTTC.

This clonotype occurred a few times. The chain is built from TRBV20-1 and TRBJ2-4; D call uncertain. The CDR3 loop spans 13 amino acids. Germline V lookup: CDR1 DFQATT, CDR2 SNEGSKA (reference sequence). Trimming took off 2 bases at V and 14 bases at J, with 19 bases between the two ends. CDR3 loop: CSARTEKSRKEYF. DNA for the CDR3: TGCAGTGCTAGAACGGAAAAATCACGGAAGGAGTACTTC.

The table lists this clonotype with a few counts. The V and J genes are TRBV12-3 or TRBV12-4 and TRBJ2-1; D is uncertain. This CDR3 spans 15 amino acids. V was trimmed by 2 bases and J by 0 bases, leaving 8 bases between them. The CDR3 reads CASSLWGISYNEQFF. Written as DNA, the CDR3 is TGTGCCAGCAGTTTATGGGGTATCTCCTACAATGAGCAGTTCTTC.

V usage is TRBV10-3 and J usage is TRBJ2-7; weak D call: TRBD1 (5 bases). This CDR3 spans 16 amino acids. Germline loops: CDR1 ENHRY, CDR2 SYGVKD. V dropped 4 bases and J dropped 1 base, with 17 bases sitting between them. CDR3 nucleotides: TGTGCCATCAGTGGGCTACAGGAGTTAAGGTCCTACGAGCAGTACTTC. Protein sequence: CAISGLQELRSYEQYF.

This clonotype was observed many times. Compared with germline, one end of the junction differs, possibly owing to a read error. The V gene is TRBV5-1, the J gene TRBJ2-7, with D possibly called TRBD1 or TRBD2 (8 bases each). The CDR3 is 14 amino acids. Per the germline V gene, CDR1 is SGHRS and CDR2 is YFSETQ. The chain's CDR3 is CASSLAGQAYEQYF. The CDR3 DNA reads TGTGCCAGCAGTTTAGCGGGACAGGCCTACGAGCAGTACTTC.

This clonotype was seen a few times. The chain uses TRBV27 and TRBJ2-4; 8 nucleotides agree with TRBD2. This CDR3 contains 17 residues. Germline V CDR1 and CDR2: MNHEY, SMNVEV (reference sequence). V dropped 3 bases and J dropped 1; count of bases not matched to a gene: 8. CDR3 nucleotide sequence: TGTGCCAGCAGTTTCCTTGGGCCGGGAGGGGCCAAAAACATTCAGTACTTC. Translation gives CASSFLGPGGAKNIQYF.

This clonotype occurred many times. This chain uses TRBV11-2 with TRBJ2-3, with 13 bases aligning to TRBD2. J gave up 6 bases and V 3 bases, and 3 bases lay outside the gene matches. Germline values: CDR1 SGHAT, CDR2 FQNNGV. The CDR3 consists of 15 residues. CDR3 sequence (DNA): TGTGCCAGCAGCTTGAGGACTAGCGGGAGCGATACGCAGTATTTT. Translating gives CASSLRTSGSDTQYF.

Points on this clonotype: The junction departs from germline at one end; a sequencing error may be responsible. The chain has TRBV6-6 and TRBJ2-5; 7 bases fit TRBD1. The CDR3 is 15 residues long. The germline gives CDR1 MNHNY, CDR2 SVGAGI (reference sequence). CDR3 DNA: TGTACCAGCAGTTACCCGAGGGGGCTGGTAGAGACCCAGTACTTC. Its translation is CTSSYPRGLVETQYF.

This clonotype has only a few counts. The DNA for the CDR3 is TGTGCCAGCAGCTCCGGGACTAGCGAGTACTTC. Protein: CASSSGTSEYF. V and J are TRBV11-2 and TRBJ2-5; 10 nucleotides align to TRBD2. The CDR3 has 11 residues. Germline CDR1 SGHAT, CDR2 FQNNGV. V gave up 4 bases and J gave up 12 bases; unmatched junction bases: 2.

The sample holds a few counts of this clonotype. The J gene is TRBJ1-2, the V gene TRBV12-3 or TRBV12-4; D is unclear. V was cut by 3 bases and J by 4 bases, with 12 bases left in between. The CDR3 length is 14 residues. Here the CDR3 DNA reads TGTGCCAGCAGTTTGGAAACCGGGGTCTATGGCTACACCTTC. Amino acids: CASSLETGVYGYTF.

The rearrangement uses TRBV4-3 and TRBJ2-5; tentatively, D is TRBD2 (6 bases). From germline, CDR1 is LGHNA and CDR2 YSLEER. The CDR3 has 16 amino acids. Trimming removed 4 bases at V and 2 bases at J, with 17 bases between. The CDR3 nucleotides are TGCGCCAGCAGCCCGGCGGAGGGATCGGAACAAGAGACCCAGTACTTC. Translation gives CASSPAEGSEQETQYF.

In its sample, this clonotype was seen a few times. The CDR3 region is CSADWGETQYF. CDR3 sequence (DNA): TGCAGTGCTGACTGGGGTGAGACCCAGTACTTC. This chain connects TRBV20-1 to TRBJ2-5; D call uncertain. This CDR3 region has 11 residues. From germline, CDR1 is DFQATT and CDR2 SNEGSKA (reference sequence). Trimming pared 5 bases from V and 5 bases from J, leaving 9 bases between.